This TCR beta chain was sequenced for a study of blood T cell repertoires in COVID-19. V gave up 5 bases and J gave up 2 bases; unmatched junction bases: 2. The CDR3 spans 14 residues. Germline CDR1 is MDHEN and CDR2 is SYDVKM. Clones were read by immunoSEQ multiplex PCR, and TCRdb kept only the in-frame ones, dropping some. The table shows fewer than 250,000 clones, with roughly four fifths occurring only once. Each participant's cohort was designated according to participant-reported clinical history. The TCR originated in a woman between 40 and 55 years old who had been exposed to COVID-19. V gene TRBV28 combines with J gene TRBJ2-5; 10 nucleotides align to TRBD2. Specimen: PBMCs or T cells enriched from blood (not recorded which). CDR3 amino acids: CASSPTSGQETQYF. The CDR3 nucleotides read TGTGCCAGCAGTCCGACTAGCGGGCAAGAGACCCAGTACTTC.